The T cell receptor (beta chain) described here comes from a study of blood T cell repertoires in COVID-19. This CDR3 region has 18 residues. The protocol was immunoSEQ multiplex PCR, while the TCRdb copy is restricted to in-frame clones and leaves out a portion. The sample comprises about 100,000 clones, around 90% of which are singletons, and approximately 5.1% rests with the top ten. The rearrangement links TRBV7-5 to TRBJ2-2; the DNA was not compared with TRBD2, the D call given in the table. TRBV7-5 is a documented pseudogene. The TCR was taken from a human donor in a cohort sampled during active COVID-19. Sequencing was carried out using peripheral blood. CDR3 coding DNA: TGTGCCAGAAGCCAAGGGAGGGAACAACAACCGAACACCGGGGAGCTGTTTTTT. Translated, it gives CARSQGREQQPNTGELFF.